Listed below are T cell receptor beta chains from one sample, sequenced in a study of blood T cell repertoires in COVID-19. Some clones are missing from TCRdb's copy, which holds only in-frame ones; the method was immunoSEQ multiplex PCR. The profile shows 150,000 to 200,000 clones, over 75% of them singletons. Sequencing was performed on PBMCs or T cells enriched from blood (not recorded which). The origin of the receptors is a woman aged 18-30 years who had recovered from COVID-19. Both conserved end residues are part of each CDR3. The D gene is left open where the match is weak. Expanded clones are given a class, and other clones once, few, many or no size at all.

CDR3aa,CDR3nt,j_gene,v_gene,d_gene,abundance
CASSPGTGEKETQYF,TGCGCCAGCAGCCCAGGGACAGGCGAGAAAGAGACCCAGTACTTC,TRBJ2-5,TRBV5-1,TRBD1,NA
CSASLGQGADTQYF,TGCAGTGCTAGTTTGGGACAGGGCGCAGATACGCAGTATTTT,TRBJ2-3,TRBV20-1,TRBD1,NA
CASSQDLSLAQKAFF,TGTGCCAGCAGCCAAGATCTGTCCTTGGCCCAGAAAGCTTTCTTT,TRBJ1-1,TRBV3-1/TRBV3-2,NA,NA
CASIGSGQGNEQFF,TGTGCCAGCATAGGTAGCGGGCAAGGCAATGAGCAGTTCTTC,TRBJ2-1,TRBV28,TRBD2,NA
CASSRGENIQYF,TGTGCCAGCTCACGGGGGGAAAACATTCAGTACTTC,TRBJ2-4,TRBV18,NA,NA
CASSGQGDGEQYF,TGTGCCAGCTCTGGACAGGGGGACGGCGAGCAGTACTTC,TRBJ2-7,TRBV18,TRBD1,NA
CATTPGQGGGGYTF,TGTGCCACCACCCCCGGACAGGGTGGGGGTGGCTACACCTTC,TRBJ1-2,TRBV24-1,TRBD1,few
CASSLLSTDTQYF,TGTGCCAGCAGCTTACTGAGCACAGATACGCAGTATTTT,TRBJ2-3,TRBV5-4,NA,NA
CASSLAGAVYNEQFF,TGTGCCAGCAGTTTGGCGGGAGCGGTCTACAATGAGCAGTTCTTC,TRBJ2-1,TRBV6-6,TRBD2,NA
CSVRVSGNTIYF,TGCAGCGTCAGGGTATCTGGAAACACCATATATTTT,TRBJ1-3,TRBV29-1,NA,NA
CASSLGGRTSPRAQYF,TGTGCCAGTAGTCTTGGGGGCAGGACCTCACCAAGGGCGCAGTATTTT,TRBJ2-3,TRBV19,NA,NA
CASSMLQGTTDRDADTQYF,TGTGCCAGTAGTATGCTCCAGGGAACGACAGATCGTGACGCAGATACGCAGTATTTT,TRBJ2-3,TRBV19,NA,NA
CATSREPSPNEKLFF,TGTGCCACCAGCAGAGAGCCGAGCCCTAATGAAAAACTGTTTTTT,TRBJ1-4,TRBV15,NA,NA
CASSPRGLLTDTQYF,TGCGCCAGCAGCCCCAGGGGGCTCTTGACAGATACGCAGTATTTT,TRBJ2-3,TRBV5-1,TRBD1,NA
CASSHSGTRSYEQYF,TGTGCCAGCAGCCATAGCGGGACTCGCTCCTACGAGCAGTACTTC,TRBJ2-7,TRBV14,TRBD2,NA
CASSELGQGNYGYTF,TGTGCCAGCAGTGAACTGGGACAGGGAAACTATGGCTACACCTTC,TRBJ1-2,TRBV6-1,TRBD1,NA
CASSPPLRGTEAFF,TGTGCCAGCTCACCACCCCTCAGAGGCACTGAAGCTTTCTTT,TRBJ1-1,TRBV18,NA,NA
CASSVKAVGTGELFF,TGTGCCAGCAGCGTGAAAGCGGTGGGCACCGGGGAGCTGTTTTTT,TRBJ2-2,TRBV9,NA,NA
CASSLVLGVGYGYTF,TGTGCCAGCAGCTTAGTGTTAGGGGTCGGCTATGGCTACACCTTC,TRBJ1-2,TRBV11-2,NA,NA
CASSLSGSPYEQYF,TGCGCCAGCAGCTTGTCCGGGAGCCCCTACGAGCAGTACTTC,TRBJ2-7,TRBV5-1,NA,NA